A single sample is the source of the 17 T cell receptor beta chains below, sequenced in a study of STAT3 mutations in large granular lymphocyte leukemia. Study-wide results and limits: Every T-cell large granular lymphocyte leukemia patient had at least one immunodominant TCR beta clonotype.

Data came from immunoSEQ multiplex PCR; TCRdb stores just in-frame clones and leaves some out. The table has tens of thousands of clones, approximately 94% seen once; the top ten hold more than 6%. What these receptors recognize is not known. Sequenced input: peripheral blood mononuclear cells. The receptor source for this set is a man aged 40-50 years with T-cell large granular lymphocyte leukemia. Some clones in this sample may be carry-over from other donors' samples.

V and J are TRBV5-1 and TRBJ2-5; no definite D call. Trimming shortened V by 4 bases and J by 1 base, and 11 bases separated the two germline ends. The CDR3 loop spans 14 amino acids. Germline V CDR1 and CDR2: SGHRS, YFSETQ. The CDR3 region has the DNA TGCGCCAGCAGCCCGGGCATGGTCCAAGAGACCCAGTACTTC. Translating gives CASSPGMVQETQYF.

The CDR3, as DNA: TGTGCCAGCAGCTCACCGGGAGGAGGTTCACCCCTCCACTTT. Translating it yields CASSSPGGGSPLHF. The rearrangement links TRBV7-2 to TRBJ1-6; no firm D call. Germline CDR1 is SGHTA and CDR2 is FQGNSA. This CDR3 spans 14 amino acids. Trimming took off 4 bases at V and 9 bases at J, with 13 bases between the two ends.

This sequence joins TRBV28 and TRBJ1-2; TRBD1 is a possible D gene (5 bases). Trimming pared 5 bases from V and 2 bases from J, leaving 12 bases between. The CDR3 has 14 amino acids. The germline gives CDR1 MDHEN, CDR2 SYDVKM. The CDR3, as DNA: TGTGCCAGCAGTCCCGGGACCGTCAACTATGGCTACACCTTC. Its translation: CASSPGTVNYGYTF.

The chain combines TRBV2 with TRBJ1-1, with D maybe TRBD1 (5 bases). The germline V and J ends were trimmed by 2 bases and 8 bases, with 9 bases remaining between them. Germline V lookup: CDR1 SNHLY, CDR2 FYNNEI. This CDR3 contains 12 residues. The CDR3 bases are TGTGCCAGCAGTGAACAGGGTGGAGAAGCTTTCTTT. Translation: CASSEQGGEAFF.

This clone was observed once. The rearrangement uses TRBV4-2 and TRBJ1-1, with D perhaps TRBD1 (5 bases). CDR1 and CDR2 (germline): LGHNA, YNFKEQ. Trimming left V 4 bases short and J 1 base short, with 13 bases between. There are 15 residues in the CDR3. DNA of the CDR3: TGTGCCAGCAGCCTCGGGGGGGACCCGAACACTGAAGCTTTCTTT. Amino acid sequence: CASSLGGDPNTEAFF.

The V call is TRBV4-1, the J call TRBJ1-1; no clear D gene. Germline V gene sequence: CDR1 MGHRA, CDR2 YSYEKL. CDR3 length: 17 amino acids. V gave up 1 base and J gave up 0 bases, with 15 bases separating them. The CDR3 sequence: CASSQASRTELNTEAFF. The CDR3 bases are TGCGCCAGCAGCCAAGCTTCCCGGACGGAACTGAACACTGAAGCTTTCTTT.

The chain combines TRBV18 with TRBJ2-1, with D perhaps assigned TRBD1 or TRBD2 (7 bases each). CDR3 size: 14 residues. The germline gives CDR1 KGHSH, CDR2 LQKENI. The V end was cut by 2 bases, the J end by 8 bases, with 13 bases between. CDR3 amino acids: CASSPSSGGDEQFF. CDR3 DNA: TGTGCCAGCTCACCATCTTCAGGGGGGGATGAGCAGTTCTTC.

CDR3 amino acids: CASSPDRTNEKLFF. CDR3 DNA: TGCGCCAGCAGTCCCGACAGAACAAATGAAAAACTGTTTTTT. The chain recombines TRBV5-1 with TRBJ1-4, with a possible D match to TRBD1 (5 bases). Deletions cut 5 bases from V and 5 bases from J, with 13 bases between. The CDR3 runs 14 residues. Germline V gene sequence: CDR1 SGHRS, CDR2 YFSETQ.

This chain links TRBV30 with TRBJ2-6, with TRBD1 matching 9 bases. CDR1 is GTSNPN, CDR2 SVGIG, per germline (reference sequence). V dropped 4 bases and J dropped 2; count of bases not matched to a gene: 6. The CDR3 has 16 residues. This chain's CDR3 is CAWNPGTGTGANVLTF. CDR3 in DNA: TGTGCCTGGAACCCAGGGACAGGGACTGGGGCCAACGTCCTGACTTTC.

The chain links TRBV6-5 to TRBJ1-5; D is ambiguous. The CDR3 runs 13 residues. Trimming removed 0 bases at V and 7 bases at J, with 7 bases between. Germline V gives CDR1 MNHEY, CDR2 SVGAGI. CDR3 amino acids: CASSYSSRQPQHF. The DNA for the CDR3 is TGTGCCAGCAGTTACTCGTCTAGGCAGCCCCAGCATTTT.

J is TRBJ1-5 and V is TRBV9; D might be TRBD1 (5 bases). V was pared by 0 bases and J by 2 bases, with 9 bases between. CDR1 and CDR2 (germline): SGDLS, YYNGEE. The CDR3 extends over 15 amino acids. CDR3 sequence: CASSVGAGGNQPQHF. Written as DNA, the CDR3 is TGTGCCAGCAGCGTAGGAGCGGGGGGCAATCAGCCCCAGCATTTT.

This chain links TRBV5-4 with TRBJ1-2; 7 positions agree with TRBD1. J was trimmed by 2 bases and V by 4 bases; bases with no gene match: 11. CDR1 and CDR2 from the germline V gene are SGHNT and YYREEE (reference sequence). The CDR3 consists of 16 residues. The CDR3 reads CASSIPGTASNYGYTF. The CDR3 region has the DNA TGTGCCAGCAGCATACCCGGGACAGCCTCAAACTATGGCTACACCTTC. The full variable domain, rest sourced from reference TRBV5-4 and TRBJ1-2, is ETGVTQSPTHLIKTRGQQVTLRCSSQSGHNTVSWYQQALGQGPQFIFQYYREEENGRGNFPPRFSGLQFPNYSSELNVNALELDDSALYLCASSIPGTASNYGYTFGSGTRLTVV.

This clone was counted a single time. The chain links TRBV7-2 to TRBJ1-1; D is unclear. Trimming removed 1 base at V and 2 bases at J, with 8 bases between. The CDR3 is 14 residues long. The germline gives CDR1 SGHTA, CDR2 FQGNSA. The CDR3 nucleotides are TGTGCCAGCAGCTTAGGCGGATCAAACACTGAAGCTTTCTTT. It yields the protein CASSLGGSNTEAFF.

The J gene is TRBJ1-1, the V gene TRBV4-3, with TRBD1 matching over 7 bases. This CDR3 is built from 15 residues. With 4 bases clipped from V and 5 bases from J, the junction kept 10 bases outside the gene matches. Germline values: CDR1 LGHNA, CDR2 YSLEER. CDR3 protein: CASSPTQGSFTEAFF. CDR3 DNA: TGCGCCAGCAGCCCGACACAGGGGAGTTTTACTGAAGCTTTCTTT.

This rearrangement joins TRBV30 to TRBJ1-5; D gene uncertain. Germline V gene lookup returns CDR1 GTSNPN and CDR2 SVGIG (reference sequence). The CDR3 has 13 residues. Between the trimmed V and J ends, which lost 0 bases and 11 bases, there was a span of 14 bases. Written as DNA, the CDR3 is TGTGCCTGGAGTGTAGGGTCGGACTCAGCCCAGCATTTT. As protein: CAWSVGSDSAQHF.

The chain joins TRBV23-1 to TRBJ1-5; the D is unclear. TRBV23-1 is annotated as an ORF whose role is uncertain. This CDR3 contains 12 residues. Trimming shortened V by 4 bases and J by 8 bases, and 9 bases separated the two germline ends. For the CDR3, the DNA is TGCGCCAGCAGTCGGAGGCTTGAGCCCCAGCATTTT. It yields the protein CASSRRLEPQHF.

The chain uses TRBV14 and TRBJ1-6; D gene ambiguous. Trimming shortened V by 4 bases and J by 2 bases, and 9 bases separated the two germline ends. CDR3 length: 15 residues. Germline V gives CDR1 SGHDN, CDR2 FVKESK. The CDR3 loop reads CASSRIGPYNSPLHF. As DNA, the CDR3 is TGTGCCAGCAGCCGGATAGGGCCCTATAATTCACCCCTCCACTTT. The full variable domain, in which reference TRBV14 and TRBJ1-6 provide the parts outside the CDR3, is EAGVTQFPSHSVIEKGQTVTLRCDPISGHDNLYWYRRVMGKEIKFLLHFVKESKQDESGMPNNRFLAERTGGTYSTLKVQPAELEDSGVYFCASSRIGPYNSPLHFGNGTRLTVT.